This T cell receptor beta chain was sequenced in a study of T cell responses to AZD1222 COVID-19 vaccine. Study-wide points: The donor group comprised mostly white British people and more females; the analysis possibly underestimated clonal diversity. Baseline serostatus was positive in only six AZD1222 recipients.

V lost 4 bases to trimming and J lost 6 bases, with 9 bases between them. CDR3 size: 12 residues. Per the germline V gene, CDR1 is LGHDT and CDR2 is YNNKEL (reference sequence). Assay: immunoSEQ multiplex PCR; the TCRdb copy retains only in-frame clones and omits some. This table has 150,000 to 200,000 clones, about 92% appearing once. Samples with a second dose at about 4 or about 12 weeks were pooled together. Remarks on this clone: The antigen remains unidentified.

The clonotype originates from an adult who received the AZD1222 COVID-19 vaccine. The V call is TRBV3-1 (or the pseudogene TRBV3-2), the J call TRBJ1-1; TRBD1 might be the D (5 bases). Material: peripheral blood, obtained 28 days after the second AZD1222 dose. CDR3 nucleotide sequence: TGTGCCAGCAGCCTGCAGGGCGCTGAAGCTTTCTTT. It specifies CASSLQGAEAFF.